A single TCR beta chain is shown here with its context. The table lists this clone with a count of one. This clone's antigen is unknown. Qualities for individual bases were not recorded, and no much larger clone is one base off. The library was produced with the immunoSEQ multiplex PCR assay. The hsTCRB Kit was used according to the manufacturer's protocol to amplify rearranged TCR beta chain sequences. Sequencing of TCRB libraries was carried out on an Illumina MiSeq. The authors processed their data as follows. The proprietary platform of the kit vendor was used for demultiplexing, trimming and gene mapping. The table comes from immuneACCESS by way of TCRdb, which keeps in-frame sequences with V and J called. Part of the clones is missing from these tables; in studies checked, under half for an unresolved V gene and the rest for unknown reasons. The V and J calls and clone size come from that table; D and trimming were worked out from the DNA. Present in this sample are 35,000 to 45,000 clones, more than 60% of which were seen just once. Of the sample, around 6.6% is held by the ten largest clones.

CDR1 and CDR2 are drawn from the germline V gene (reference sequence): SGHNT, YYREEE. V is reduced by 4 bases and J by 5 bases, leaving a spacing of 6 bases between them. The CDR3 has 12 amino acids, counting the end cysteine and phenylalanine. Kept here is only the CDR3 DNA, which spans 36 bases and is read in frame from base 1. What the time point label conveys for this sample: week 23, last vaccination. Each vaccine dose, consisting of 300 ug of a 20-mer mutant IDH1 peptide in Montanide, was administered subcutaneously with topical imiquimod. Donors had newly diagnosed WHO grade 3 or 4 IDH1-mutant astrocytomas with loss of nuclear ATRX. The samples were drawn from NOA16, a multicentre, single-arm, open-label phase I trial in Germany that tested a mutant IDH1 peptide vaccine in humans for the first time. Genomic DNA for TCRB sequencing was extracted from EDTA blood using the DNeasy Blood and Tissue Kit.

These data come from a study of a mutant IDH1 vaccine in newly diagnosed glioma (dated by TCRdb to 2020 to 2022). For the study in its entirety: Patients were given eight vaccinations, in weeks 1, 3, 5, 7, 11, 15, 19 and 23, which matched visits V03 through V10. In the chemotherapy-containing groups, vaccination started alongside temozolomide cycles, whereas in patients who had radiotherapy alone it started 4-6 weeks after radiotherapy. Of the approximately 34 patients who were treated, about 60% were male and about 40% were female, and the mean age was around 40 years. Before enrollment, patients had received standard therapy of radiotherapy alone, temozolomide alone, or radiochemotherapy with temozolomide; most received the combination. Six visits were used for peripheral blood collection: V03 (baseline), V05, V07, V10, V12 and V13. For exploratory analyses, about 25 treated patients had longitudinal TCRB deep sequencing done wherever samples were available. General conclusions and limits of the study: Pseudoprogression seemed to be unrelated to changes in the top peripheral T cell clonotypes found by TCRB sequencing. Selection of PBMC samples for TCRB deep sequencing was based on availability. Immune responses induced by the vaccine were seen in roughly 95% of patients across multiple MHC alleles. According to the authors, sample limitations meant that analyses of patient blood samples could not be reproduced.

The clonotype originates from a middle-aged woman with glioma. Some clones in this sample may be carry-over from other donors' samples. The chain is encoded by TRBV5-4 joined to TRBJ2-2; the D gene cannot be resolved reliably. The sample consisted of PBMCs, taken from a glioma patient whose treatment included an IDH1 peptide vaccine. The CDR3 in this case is CASSLNTGELFF. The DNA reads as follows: TGTGCCAGCAGCCTTAATACCGGGGAGCTGTTTTTT. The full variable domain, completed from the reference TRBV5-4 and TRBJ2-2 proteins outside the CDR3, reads ETGVTQSPTHLIKTRGQQVTLRCSSQSGHNTVSWYQQALGQGPQFIFQYYREEENGRGNFPPRFSGLQFPNYSSELNVNALELDDSALYLCASSLNTGELFFGEGSRLTVL.